This T cell receptor beta chain was sequenced for a study of CD8 T cells in Susac syndrome. Study-wide findings and caveats: Acknowledgment was made by the study that its TCR sequencing and HLA analysis involved a relatively small number of individuals.

Random hexamers were used to reverse transcribe the RNA input (roughly 0.5 to 1 ug). TCR beta CDR3 was amplified by immunoSEQ covering 54 Vbeta and 13 Jbeta. Using its own MiXCR run on the immunoSEQ multiplex PCR reads, TCRdb lists one record per CDR3 protein. Among 100,000 to 150,000 distinct CDR3 sequences listed, 94% were seen once. This clonotype was seen only a few times. Its antigen is undetermined. The CDR3 sequence is 13 residues long. V gave up 2 bases and J gave up 4 bases, with 8 bases separating them. From germline, CDR1 is MNHEY and CDR2 SVGEGT. TEMRA cells were FACS-enriched, unlike CD8+ and CD4+ T cells, which were negatively isolated.

The receptor comes from a human donor in good health. Sequenced material: CD4+ T cells from PBMCs. This chain joins TRBV6-2 or TRBV6-3 and TRBJ2-5, with D unclear. CDR3 in amino acids: CASSYGRGETQYF. The DNA of the CDR3 is TGTGCCAGCAGTTACGGAAGAGGAGAGACCCAGTACTTC.